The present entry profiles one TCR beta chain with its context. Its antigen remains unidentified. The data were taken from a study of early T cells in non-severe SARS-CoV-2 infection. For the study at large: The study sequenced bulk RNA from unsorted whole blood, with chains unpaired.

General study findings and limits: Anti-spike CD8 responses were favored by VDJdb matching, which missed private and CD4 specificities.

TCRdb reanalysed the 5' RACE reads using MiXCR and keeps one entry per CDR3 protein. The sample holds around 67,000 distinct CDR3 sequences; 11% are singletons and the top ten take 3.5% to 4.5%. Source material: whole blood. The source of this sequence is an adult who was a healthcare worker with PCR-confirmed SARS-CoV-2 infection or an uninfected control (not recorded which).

CDR3 in amino acids: CASSPQPSSDTQYF. CDR3 DNA: TGTGCCAGCTCACCCCAGCCCAGCTCAGATACGCAGTATTTT. This chain connects TRBV18 to TRBJ2-3; D ambiguous. Per the germline V gene, CDR1 is KGHSH and CDR2 is LQKENI. V dropped 3 bases and J dropped 4 bases, with 11 bases sitting between them. The CDR3 length is 14 residues.